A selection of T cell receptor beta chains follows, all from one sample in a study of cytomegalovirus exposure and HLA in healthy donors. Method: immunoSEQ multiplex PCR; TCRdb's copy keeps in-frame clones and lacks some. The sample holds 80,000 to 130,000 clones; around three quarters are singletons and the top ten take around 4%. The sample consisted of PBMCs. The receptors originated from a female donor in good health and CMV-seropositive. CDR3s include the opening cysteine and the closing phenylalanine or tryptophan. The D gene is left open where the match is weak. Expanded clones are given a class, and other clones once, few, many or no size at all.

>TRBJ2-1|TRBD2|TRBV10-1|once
CASSDDGLAGYNEQFF
TGCGCCAGCAGTGACGACGGACTAGCGGGATACAATGAGCAGTTCTTC
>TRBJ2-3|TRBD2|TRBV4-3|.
CASSSRVVAGGRADTQYF
TGCGCCAGCAGCTCTAGGGTGGTAGCGGGGGGGCGGGCAGATACGCAGTATTTT
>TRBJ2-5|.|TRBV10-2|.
CASRTGTPETQYF
TGCGCCAGCAGAACCGGGACTCCCGAGACCCAGTACTTC
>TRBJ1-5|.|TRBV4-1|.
CASSQDPGVSNQPQHF
TGCGCCAGCAGCCAAGACCCGGGGGTGAGCAATCAGCCCCAGCATTTT
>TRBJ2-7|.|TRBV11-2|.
CASSLGRILYEQYF
TGTGCCAGCAGCTTAGGGCGGATTCTCTACGAGCAGTACTTC
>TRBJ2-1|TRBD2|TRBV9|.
CASSELAGAPYNEQFF
TGTGCCAGCAGCGAACTAGCGGGGGCTCCCTACAATGAGCAGTTCTTC
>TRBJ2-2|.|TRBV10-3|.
CAISVADWGELFF
TGTGCCATCAGTGTGGCAGACTGGGGGGAGCTGTTTTTT
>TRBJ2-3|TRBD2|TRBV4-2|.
CASSQEEGLAGAGDTQYF
TGTGCCAGCAGCCAAGAGGAGGGACTAGCGGGGGCGGGAGATACGCAGTATTTT
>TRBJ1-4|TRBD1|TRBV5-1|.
CASSSGQGVNEKLFF
TGCGCCAGCAGCTCCGGACAGGGGGTAAATGAAAAACTGTTTTTT
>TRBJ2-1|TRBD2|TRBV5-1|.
CASSPGLAGGEQFF
TGCGCCAGCAGCCCGGGACTAGCGGGGGGTGAGCAGTTCTTC
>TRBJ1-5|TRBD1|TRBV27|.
CASSPQGAHRNQPQHF
TGTGCCAGCAGTCCACAGGGGGCGCATCGCAATCAGCCCCAGCATTTT
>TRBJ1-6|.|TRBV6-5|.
CASSGYSNSPLHF
TGTGCCAGCAGTGGATACAGTAATTCACCCCTCCACTTT
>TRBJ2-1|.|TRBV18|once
CASSPGSGAYNEQFF
TGTGCCAGCTCACCGGGGTCGGGAGCCTACAATGAGCAGTTCTTC
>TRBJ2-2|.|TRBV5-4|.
CASSFQGRNTGELFF
TGTGCCAGCAGCTTCCAGGGTAGGAACACCGGGGAGCTGTTTTTT
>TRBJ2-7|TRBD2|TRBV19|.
CASSPGLVSSYEQYF
TGTGCCAGTAGCCCGGGACTAGTTTCCTCCTACGAGCAGTACTTC
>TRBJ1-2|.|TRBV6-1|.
CASTRLGTGYYGYTF
TGTGCCAGCACCCGCTTGGGAACAGGATACTATGGCTACACCTTC
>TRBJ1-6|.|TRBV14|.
CASSPELFNSPLHF
TGTGCCAGCAGCCCCGAACTGTTTAATTCACCCCTCCACTTT
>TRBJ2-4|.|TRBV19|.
CASTPGGRGVSLAKNSQYF
TGTGCCAGTACCCCTGGAGGCAGGGGTGTTAGCCTAGCCAAAAACAGTCAGTACTTC
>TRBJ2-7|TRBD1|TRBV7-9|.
CSSSLPRRTGAYEQYF
TGTTCCAGCAGCCTTCCTCGGAGGACAGGGGCCTACGAGCAGTACTTC
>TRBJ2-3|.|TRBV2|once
CASSERGLRDYRADTQYF
TGTGCCAGCAGTGAAAGGGGACTCAGGGATTATCGGGCAGATACGCAGTATTTT
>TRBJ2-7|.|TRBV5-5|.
CASSFSGSSYEQYF
TGTGCCAGCAGCTTTTCGGGGAGCTCCTACGAGCAGTACTTC
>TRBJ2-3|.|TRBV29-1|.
CSVVTGLRGPTDTQYF
TGCAGCGTGGTCACGGGACTCCGGGGCCCCACAGATACGCAGTATTTT
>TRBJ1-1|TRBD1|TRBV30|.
CAWSVQGGVLNTEAFF
TGTGCCTGGAGTGTACAGGGGGGGGTACTGAACACTGAAGCTTTCTTT
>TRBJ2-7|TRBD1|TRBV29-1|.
CSAVDRVPYEQYF
TGCAGCGCCGTGGACAGGGTCCCCTACGAGCAGTACTTC
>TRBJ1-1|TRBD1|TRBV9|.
CASSVGQGALNTEAFF
TGTGCCAGCAGCGTAGGCCAGGGGGCGTTGAACACTGAAGCTTTCTTT